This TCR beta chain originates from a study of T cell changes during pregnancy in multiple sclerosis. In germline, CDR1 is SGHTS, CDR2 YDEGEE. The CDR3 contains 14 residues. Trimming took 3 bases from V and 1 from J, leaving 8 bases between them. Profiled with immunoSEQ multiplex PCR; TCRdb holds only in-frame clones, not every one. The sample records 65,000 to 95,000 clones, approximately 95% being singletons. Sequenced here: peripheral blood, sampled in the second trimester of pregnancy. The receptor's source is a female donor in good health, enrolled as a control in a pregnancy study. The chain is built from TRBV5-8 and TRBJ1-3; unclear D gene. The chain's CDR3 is CASSWSSSGNTIYF. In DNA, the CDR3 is TGTGCCAGCAGCTGGAGTAGTTCTGGAAACACCATATATTTT.